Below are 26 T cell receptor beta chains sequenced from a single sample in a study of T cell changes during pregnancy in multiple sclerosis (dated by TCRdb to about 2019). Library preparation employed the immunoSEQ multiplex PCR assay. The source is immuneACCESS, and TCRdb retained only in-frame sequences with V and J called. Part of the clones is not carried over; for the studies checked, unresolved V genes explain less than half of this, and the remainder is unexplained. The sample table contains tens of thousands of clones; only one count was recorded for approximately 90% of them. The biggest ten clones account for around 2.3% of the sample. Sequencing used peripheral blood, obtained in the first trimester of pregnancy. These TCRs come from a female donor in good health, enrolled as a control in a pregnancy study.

The CDR3 loop reads CATSKTRDPPANEQYF. The CDR3 DNA follows: TGTGCCACCAGCAAAACACGGGATCCCCCTGCCAACGAGCAGTACTTC. This chain links TRBV15 with TRBJ2-7; D perhaps matches TRBD2 (5 bases). The CDR3 has 16 amino acids. Germline V lookup: CDR1 LNHNV, CDR2 YYDKDF (reference sequence). Trimming cost V 4 bases and J 5 bases, with 21 bases left between them. Drawing the rest from reference TRBV15 and TRBJ2-7, the complete variable domain is DAMVIQNPRYQVTQFGKPVTLSCSQTLNHNVMYWYQQKSSQAPKLLFHYYDKDFNNEADTPDNFQSRRPNTSFCFLDIRSPGLGDTAMYLCATSKTRDPPANEQYFGPGTRLTVT.

The CDR3 region is CASSISDTPQYF. CDR3 nucleotides: TGTGCCAGCAGCATATCCGATACACCGCAGTATTTT. This sequence joins TRBV9 and TRBJ2-3; D unresolved. CDR1 and CDR2 (germline): SGDLS, YYNGEE. Trimming cost V 4 bases and J 10 bases, with 13 bases left between them. This CDR3 is built from 12 residues.

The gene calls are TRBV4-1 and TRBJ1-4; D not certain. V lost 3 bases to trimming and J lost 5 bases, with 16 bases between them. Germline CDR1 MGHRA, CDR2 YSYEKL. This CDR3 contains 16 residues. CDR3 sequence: CASSHGRNEGNEKLFF. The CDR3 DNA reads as TGCGCCAGCAGCCACGGGCGGAATGAGGGAAATGAAAAACTGTTTTTT.

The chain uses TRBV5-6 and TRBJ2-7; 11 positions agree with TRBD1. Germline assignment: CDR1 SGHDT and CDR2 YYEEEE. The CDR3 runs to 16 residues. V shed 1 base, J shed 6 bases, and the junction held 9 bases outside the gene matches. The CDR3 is CASSLFGTGGQGEQYF. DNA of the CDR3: TGTGCCAGCAGCTTGTTTGGGACAGGGGGGCAAGGCGAGCAGTACTTC.

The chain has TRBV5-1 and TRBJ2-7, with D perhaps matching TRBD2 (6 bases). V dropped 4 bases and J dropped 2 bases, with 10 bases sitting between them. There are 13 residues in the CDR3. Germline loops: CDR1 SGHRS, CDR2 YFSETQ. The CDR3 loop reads CASSQGLTYEQYF. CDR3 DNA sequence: TGCGCCAGCAGCCAGGGACTGACCTACGAGCAGTACTTC.

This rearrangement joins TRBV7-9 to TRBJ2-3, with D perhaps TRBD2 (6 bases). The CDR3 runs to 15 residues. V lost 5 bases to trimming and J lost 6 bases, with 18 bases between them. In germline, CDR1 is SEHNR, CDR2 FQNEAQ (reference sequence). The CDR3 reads CASSPKMRLADTQYF. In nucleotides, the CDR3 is TGTGCCAGCAGCCCCAAAATGAGGCTAGCGGATACGCAGTATTTT. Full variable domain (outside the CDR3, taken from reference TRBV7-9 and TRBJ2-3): DTGVSQNPRHKITKRGQNVTFRCDPISEHNRLYWYRQTLGQGPEFLTYFQNEAQLEKSRLLSDRFSAERPKGSFSTLEIQRTEQGDSAMYLCASSPKMRLADTQYFGPGTRLTVL.

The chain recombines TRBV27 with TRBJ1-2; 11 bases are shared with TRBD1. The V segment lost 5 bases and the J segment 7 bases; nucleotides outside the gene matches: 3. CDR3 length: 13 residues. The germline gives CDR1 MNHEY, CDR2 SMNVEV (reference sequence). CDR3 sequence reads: CASSPGTGGGYTF. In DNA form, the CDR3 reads TGTGCCAGCAGTCCAGGGACAGGGGGTGGCTACACCTTC.

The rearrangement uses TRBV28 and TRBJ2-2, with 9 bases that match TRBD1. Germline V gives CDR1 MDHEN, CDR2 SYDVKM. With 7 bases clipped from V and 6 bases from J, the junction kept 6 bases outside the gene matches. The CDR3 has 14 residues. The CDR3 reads CASTTGGTAGELFF. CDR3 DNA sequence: TGTGCCAGCACGACAGGGGGAACGGCCGGGGAGCTGTTTTTT.

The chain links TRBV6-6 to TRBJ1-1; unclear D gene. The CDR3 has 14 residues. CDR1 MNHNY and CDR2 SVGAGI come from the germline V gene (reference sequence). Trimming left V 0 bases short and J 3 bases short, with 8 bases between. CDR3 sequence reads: CASSYSIADTEAFF. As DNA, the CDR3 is TGTGCCAGCAGTTACTCGATTGCGGACACTGAAGCTTTCTTT.

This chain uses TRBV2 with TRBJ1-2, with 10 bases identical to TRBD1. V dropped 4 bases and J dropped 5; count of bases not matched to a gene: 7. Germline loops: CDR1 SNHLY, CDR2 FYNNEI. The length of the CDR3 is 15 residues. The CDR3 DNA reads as TGTGCCAGCAGTGTTGACAGGGGGCGACGGTATGGCTACACCTTC. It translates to CASSVDRGRRYGYTF.

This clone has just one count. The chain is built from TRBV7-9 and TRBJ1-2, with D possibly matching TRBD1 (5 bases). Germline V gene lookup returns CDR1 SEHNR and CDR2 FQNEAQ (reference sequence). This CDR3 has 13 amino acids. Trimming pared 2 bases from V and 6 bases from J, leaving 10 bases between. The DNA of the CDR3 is TGTGCCAGCAGCTTATTAGGGGCGGATGGCTACACCTTC. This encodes CASSLLGADGYTF.

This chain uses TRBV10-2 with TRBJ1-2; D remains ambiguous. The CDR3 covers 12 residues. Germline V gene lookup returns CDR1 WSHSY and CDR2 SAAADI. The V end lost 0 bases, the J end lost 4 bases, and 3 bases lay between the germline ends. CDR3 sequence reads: CASSESGYGYTF. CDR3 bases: TGCGCCAGCAGTGAGTCCGGCTATGGCTACACCTTC.

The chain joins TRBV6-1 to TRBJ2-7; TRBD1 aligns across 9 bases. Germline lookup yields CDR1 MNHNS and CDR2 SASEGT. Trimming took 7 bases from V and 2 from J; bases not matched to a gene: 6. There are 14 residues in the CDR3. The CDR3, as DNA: TGTGCCAGCACGACGGACAGGGGAACCTACGAGCAGTACTTC. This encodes CASTTDRGTYEQYF.

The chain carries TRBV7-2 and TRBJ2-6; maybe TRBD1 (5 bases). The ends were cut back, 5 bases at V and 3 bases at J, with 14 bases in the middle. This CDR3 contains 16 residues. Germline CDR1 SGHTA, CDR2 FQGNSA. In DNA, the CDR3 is TGTGCCAGCAGCCCTTCCAGGGCAGGTGGGGCCAACGTCCTGACTTTC. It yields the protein CASSPSRAGGANVLTF.

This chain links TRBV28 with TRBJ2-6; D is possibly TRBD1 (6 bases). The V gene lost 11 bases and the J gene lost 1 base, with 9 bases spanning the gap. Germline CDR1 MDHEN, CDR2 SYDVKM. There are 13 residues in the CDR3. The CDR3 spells CAVTGSGANVLTF. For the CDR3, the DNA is TGTGCCGTCACAGGGTCTGGGGCCAACGTCCTGACTTTC. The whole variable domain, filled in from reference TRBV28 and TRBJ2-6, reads DVKVTQSSRYLVKRTGEKVFLECVQDMDHENMFWYRQDPGLGLRLIYFSYDVKMKEKGDIPEGYSVSREKKERFSLILESASTNQTSMYLCAVTGSGANVLTFGAGSRLTVL.

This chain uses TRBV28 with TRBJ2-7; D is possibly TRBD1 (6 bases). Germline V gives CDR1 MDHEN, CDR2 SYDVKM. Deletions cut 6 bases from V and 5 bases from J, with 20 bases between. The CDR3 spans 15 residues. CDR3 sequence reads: CASRPQQGISHEQYF. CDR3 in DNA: TGTGCCAGCAGACCTCAACAGGGTATTTCCCACGAGCAGTACTTC.

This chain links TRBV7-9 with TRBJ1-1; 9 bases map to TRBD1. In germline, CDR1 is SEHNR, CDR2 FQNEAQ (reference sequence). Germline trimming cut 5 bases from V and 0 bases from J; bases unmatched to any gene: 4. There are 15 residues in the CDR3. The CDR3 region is CASSEWDRVNTEAFF. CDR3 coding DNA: TGTGCCAGCAGCGAATGGGACAGGGTGAACACTGAAGCTTTCTTT.

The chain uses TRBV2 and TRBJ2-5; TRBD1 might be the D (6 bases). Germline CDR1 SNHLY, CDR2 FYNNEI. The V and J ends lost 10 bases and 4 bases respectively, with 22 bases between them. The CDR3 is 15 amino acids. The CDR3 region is CATTTGRRQSETQYF. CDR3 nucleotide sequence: TGTGCCACCACCACAGGGCGACGTCAATCAGAGACCCAGTACTTC.

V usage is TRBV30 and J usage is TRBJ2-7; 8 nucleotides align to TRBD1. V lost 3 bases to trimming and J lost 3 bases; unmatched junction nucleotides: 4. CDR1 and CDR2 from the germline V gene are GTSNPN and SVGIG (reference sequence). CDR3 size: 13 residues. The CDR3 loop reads CAWSGQGGYEQYF. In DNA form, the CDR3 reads TGTGCCTGGAGCGGACAGGGAGGCTACGAGCAGTACTTC.

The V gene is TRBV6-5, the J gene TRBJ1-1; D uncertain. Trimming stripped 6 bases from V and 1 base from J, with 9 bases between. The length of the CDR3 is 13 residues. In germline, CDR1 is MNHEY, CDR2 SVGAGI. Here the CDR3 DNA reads TGTGCCAGCAGGCGAAGCTCGAACACTGAAGCTTTCTTT. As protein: CASRRSSNTEAFF.

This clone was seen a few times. The CDR3 nucleotides are TGTGCCAGCAGTCAGACAGGAAACCTGAACACTGAAGCTTTCTTT. This sequence encodes CASSQTGNLNTEAFF. The chain has TRBV7-9 and TRBJ1-1, with D tentatively TRBD1 (6 bases). The CDR3 is 15 residues long. Germline V gene sequence: CDR1 SEHNR, CDR2 FQNEAQ (reference sequence). Between the trimmed V and J ends, which lost 6 bases and 0 bases, there was a span of 14 bases. Supplemented by reference TRBV7-9 and TRBJ1-1, the full variable domain reads DTGVSQNPRHKITKRGQNVTFRCDPISEHNRLYWYRQTLGQGPEFLTYFQNEAQLEKSRLLSDRFSAERPKGSFSTLEIQRTEQGDSAMYLCASSQTGNLNTEAFFGQGTRLTVV.

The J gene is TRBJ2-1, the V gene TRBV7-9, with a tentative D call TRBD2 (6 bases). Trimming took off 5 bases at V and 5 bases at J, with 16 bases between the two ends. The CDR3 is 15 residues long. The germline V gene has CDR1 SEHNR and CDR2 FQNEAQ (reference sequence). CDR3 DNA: TGTGCCAGCAGCCACCAAGGGGACTTAAACAATGAGCAGTTCTTC. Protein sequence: CASSHQGDLNNEQFF.

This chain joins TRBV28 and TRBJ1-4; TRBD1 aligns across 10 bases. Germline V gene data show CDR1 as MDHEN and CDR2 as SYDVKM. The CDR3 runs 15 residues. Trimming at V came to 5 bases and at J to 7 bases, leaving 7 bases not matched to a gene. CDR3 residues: CASSRRDRGVEKLFF. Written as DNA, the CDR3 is TGTGCCAGCAGTCGCCGGGACAGGGGAGTTGAAAAACTGTTTTTT.

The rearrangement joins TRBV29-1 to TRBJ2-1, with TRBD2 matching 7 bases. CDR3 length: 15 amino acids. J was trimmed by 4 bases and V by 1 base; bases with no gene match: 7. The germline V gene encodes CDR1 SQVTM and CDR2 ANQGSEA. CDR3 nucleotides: TGCAGCGTTGAAGTTGCAGCGGGGTGGTACAATGAGCAGTTCTTC. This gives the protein CSVEVAAGWYNEQFF.

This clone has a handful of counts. Here the CDR3 DNA reads TGTGCCAGCAGAATGGACAGGGATGGCTACACCTTC. Its protein product is CASRMDRDGYTF. V usage is TRBV2 and J usage is TRBJ1-2; 8 bases are a match to TRBD1. This CDR3 contains 12 residues. Per the germline V gene, CDR1 is SNHLY and CDR2 is FYNNEI. Trimming cost V 6 bases and J 6 bases; bases outside gene matches: 3. Supplemented by reference TRBV2 and TRBJ1-2, the full variable domain reads EPEVTQTPSHQVTQMGQEVILRCVPISNHLYFYWYRQILGQKVEFLVSFYNNEISEKSEIFDDQFSVERPDGSNFTLKIRSTKLEDSAMYFCASRMDRDGYTFGSGTRLTVV.

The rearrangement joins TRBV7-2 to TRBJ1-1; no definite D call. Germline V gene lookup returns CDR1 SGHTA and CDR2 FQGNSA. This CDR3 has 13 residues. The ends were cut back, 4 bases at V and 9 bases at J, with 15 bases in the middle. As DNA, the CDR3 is TGTGCCAGCAGCTCCCTTTCTTGGCCCAAAGCTTTCTTT. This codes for CASSSLSWPKAFF.